This passage covers 11 T cell receptor beta chains from one sample sequenced in a study of shared clonotypes between healthy human individuals. Sequenced by immunoSEQ multiplex PCR; TCRdb stores in-frame clones only, minus some. The sample has about 2 million clones; about 95% are singletons. Positive CCR7 selection of CD45RO-negative cells yielded the naive CD8 cells, and terminally differentiated effector memory CD45RA+ cells were excluded. The specimen was naive CD8+ T cells sorted from blood. The receptors derive from a young man in good health.

Concerning this clone itself: The sample holds other DNA sequences that translate to the same CDR3. The chain recombines TRBV9 with TRBJ2-7; possibly TRBD1 or TRBD2 for D (5 bases each). The CDR3 has 13 residues. The germline CDR1 and CDR2 sequences are SGDLS and YYNGEE. Deletions cut 3 bases from V and 4 bases from J, with 11 bases between. In DNA, the CDR3 is TGTGCCAGCAGCGCCGGGGACGGTTACGAGCAGTACTTC. It is translated as CASSAGDGYEQYF.

This sequence joins TRBV25-1 and TRBJ1-5; D is unresolved. The V end lost 1 base, the J end lost 0 bases, and 13 bases lay between the germline ends. This CDR3 has 17 residues. Germline values: CDR1 MGHDK, CDR2 SYGVNS. The CDR3 is CASSESGRQNSNQPQHF. Here the CDR3 DNA reads TGTGCCAGCAGTGAATCGGGCAGGCAGAATAGCAATCAGCCCCAGCATTTT.

The V call is TRBV7-8, the J call TRBJ2-7; D is unclear. The CDR3 has 11 amino acids. CDR1 and CDR2 (germline): SGHVS, FQNEAQ. With 5 bases removed from V and 6 bases from J, the gap between germline ends came to 8 bases. The DNA for the CDR3 is TGTGCCAGCAGCGCAATGGGCGAGCAGTACTTC. Amino acid sequence: CASSAMGEQYF.

The rearrangement links TRBV28 to TRBJ2-5; D remains unclear. The CDR3 is made up of 13 amino acids. Germline CDR1 reads MDHEN; CDR2 reads SYDVKM. V was cut by 2 bases and J by 5 bases, with 9 bases left in between. CDR3 sequence (DNA): TGTGCCAGCAGTTTACGGGTCGGGGAGACCCAGTACTTC. Its translation: CASSLRVGETQYF.

CDR3 sequence: CASSYLGGQGVSADTQYF. CDR3 DNA: TGTGCCAGCAGTTACCTCGGGGGACAGGGGGTTAGCGCAGATACGCAGTATTTT. The V gene is TRBV2, the J gene TRBJ2-3; 11 nucleotides line up with TRBD1. The CDR3 spans 18 residues. Germline V lookup: CDR1 SNHLY, CDR2 FYNNEI. V was clipped by 5 bases and J by 4 bases; unmatched bases: 14.

The V call is TRBV4-2, the J call TRBJ2-7, with D uncertain. In germline, CDR1 is LGHNA, CDR2 YNFKEQ. The V and J ends lost 1 base and 3 bases respectively, with 7 bases between them. The CDR3 runs to 13 residues. As DNA, the CDR3 is TGTGCCAGCAGCCAAGTCCTTAACTACGAGCAGTACTTC. As protein: CASSQVLNYEQYF.

The chain is built from TRBV6-1 and TRBJ2-1; D is unresolved. The CDR3 consists of 10 residues. Germline V gene data show CDR1 as MNHNS and CDR2 as SASEGT. Trimming removed 10 bases at V and 4 bases at J, with 5 bases between. Here the CDR3 reads CATLYNEQFF. CDR3 bases: TGTGCCACCCTTTACAATGAGCAGTTCTTC.

The chain couples TRBV6-5 to TRBJ2-3; D gene uncertain. V was clipped by 2 bases and J by 6 bases, with 12 bases between them. CDR1 and CDR2 (germline): MNHEY, SVGAGI. This CDR3 spans 14 amino acids. CDR3 bases: TGTGCCAGCAGTTACCAAATCCTAGGTGATACGCAGTATTTT. This codes for CASSYQILGDTQYF.

The V and J genes are TRBV30 and TRBJ1-4; no clear D. V lost 6 bases, J lost 8 bases, and 16 bases lay in between. In germline, CDR1 is GTSNPN, CDR2 SVGIG (reference sequence). This CDR3 has 13 residues. The CDR3 region is CACTPGTTEKLFF. CDR3 bases: TGTGCCTGCACCCCGGGAACCACGGAAAAACTGTTTTTT.

This clone was detected once. The chain couples TRBV7-9 to TRBJ2-5; 7 bases map to TRBD2. V was pared by 4 bases and J by 4 bases, with 15 bases of the junction left unmatched. This CDR3 contains 17 residues. Germline V gene lookup returns CDR1 SEHNR and CDR2 FQNEAQ (reference sequence). The CDR3 loop is CASSSFEGGSGGETQYF. CDR3 in DNA: TGTGCCAGCAGCTCCTTCGAGGGCGGGAGTGGGGGAGAGACCCAGTACTTC.

This chain uses TRBV19 with TRBJ2-7; D might be TRBD1 or TRBD2, each matching 5 bases. CDR1 and CDR2 (germline): LNHDA, SQIVND (reference sequence). CDR3 size: 13 residues. V lost 3 bases, J lost 7 bases, and 13 bases lay in between. This CDR3 reads CASSISSEGEQYF. CDR3 bases: TGTGCCAGTAGTATCTCGAGCGAGGGGGAGCAGTACTTC.